Reported below is one TCR beta chain. What it binds is unknown. The V gene's germline CDR1 is SGHRS and CDR2 YFSETQ. The CDR3 extends over 13 amino acids. Trimming shortened V by 0 bases and J by 3 bases, and 7 bases separated the two germline ends. The source of the sample is a study of OX40 agonist ivuxolimab in advanced cancers. Whole-study results and caveats: The study found among the lowest clonal expansion in partial responders at 0.1-3.0 mg/kg. At 0.1 to 3.0 mg/kg, CD4+ and CD8+ blood T cells expanded clonally by week 6.

This table comes from immunoSEQ multiplex PCR, and its TCRdb copy is limited to in-frame clones, with some not included. The data show some 8,000 clones, with less than 90% seen just once and roughly 29% held by the top ten. This sequence was found in an adult with an advanced solid tumor such as melanoma, head and neck, liver or kidney cancer. The sample in question was CD4+ or CD8+ T cells sorted from blood, obtained in a trial of the OX40 agonist ivuxolimab. The chain has TRBV5-1 and TRBJ2-7; D unresolved. The CDR3 region is CASSLGQIYEQYF. The CDR3 nucleotides read TGCGCCAGCAGCTTGGGACAAATCTACGAGCAGTACTTC.